This T cell receptor (beta chain) is from a study of blood T cell repertoires in COVID-19. Germline CDR1 and CDR2: LGHNA and YNFKEQ. The CDR3 has 14 residues. With 1 base removed from V and 0 bases from J, the gap between germline ends came to 7 bases. In the original workflow: Amplification of reference gene primers provided the estimated nucleated cell counts. Profiling relied on immunoSEQ multiplex PCR, and the TCRdb table lists in-frame clones only, not all of them. V, J and clone size are taken as reported in that table, and D and trimming were inferred from the DNA itself. The data show over 250,000 clones, about 80% seen once.

This TCR was recovered from an elderly woman with acute or convalescent COVID-19. Material: peripheral blood. The chain employs TRBV4-2 and TRBJ2-7; no clear D gene. CDR3 nucleotide sequence: TGTGCCAGCAGCCAAGGTCTAGGCTCCTACGAGCAGTACTTC. It encodes CASSQGLGSYEQYF.